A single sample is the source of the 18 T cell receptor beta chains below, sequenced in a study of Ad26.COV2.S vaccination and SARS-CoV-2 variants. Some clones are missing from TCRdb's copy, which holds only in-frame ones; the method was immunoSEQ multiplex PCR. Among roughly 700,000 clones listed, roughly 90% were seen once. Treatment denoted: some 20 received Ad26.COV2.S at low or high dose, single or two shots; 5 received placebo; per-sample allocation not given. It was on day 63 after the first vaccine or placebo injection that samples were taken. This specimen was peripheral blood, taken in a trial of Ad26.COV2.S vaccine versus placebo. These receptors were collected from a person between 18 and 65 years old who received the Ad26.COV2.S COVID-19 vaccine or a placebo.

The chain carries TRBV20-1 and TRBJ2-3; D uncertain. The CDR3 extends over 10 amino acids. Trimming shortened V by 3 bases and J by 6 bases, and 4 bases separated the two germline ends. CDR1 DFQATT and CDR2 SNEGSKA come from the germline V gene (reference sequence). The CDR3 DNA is TGCAGTGCTAGTAAGGATACGCAGTATTTT. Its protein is CSASKDTQYF.

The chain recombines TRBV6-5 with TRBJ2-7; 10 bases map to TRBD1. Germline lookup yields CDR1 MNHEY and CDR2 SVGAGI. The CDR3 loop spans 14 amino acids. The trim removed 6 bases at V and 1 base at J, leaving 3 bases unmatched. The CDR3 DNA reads TGTGCCAGCAGCAAGGACAGGGGGTCCTACGAGCAGTACTTC. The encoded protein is CASSKDRGSYEQYF.

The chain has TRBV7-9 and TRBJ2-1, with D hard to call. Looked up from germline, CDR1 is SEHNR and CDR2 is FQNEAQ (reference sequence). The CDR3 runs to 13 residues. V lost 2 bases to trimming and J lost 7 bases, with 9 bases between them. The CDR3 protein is CASSLSVVNEQFF. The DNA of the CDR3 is TGTGCCAGCAGCTTATCGGTAGTTAATGAGCAGTTCTTC.

This CDR3 is CASSVVSSGAYNEQFF. The CDR3 nucleotides read TGTGCCAGCAGCGTAGTGTCGAGCGGAGCTTACAATGAGCAGTTCTTC. The rearrangement joins TRBV9 to TRBJ2-1; maybe TRBD2 (5 bases). The V end was cut by 0 bases, the J end by 4 bases, with 14 bases between. Germline CDR1 SGDLS, CDR2 YYNGEE. The CDR3 runs to 16 residues.

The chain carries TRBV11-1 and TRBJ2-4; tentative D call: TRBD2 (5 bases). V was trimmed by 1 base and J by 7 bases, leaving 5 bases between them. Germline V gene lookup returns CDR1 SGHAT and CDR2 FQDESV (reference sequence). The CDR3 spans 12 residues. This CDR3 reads CASSLGGNIQYF. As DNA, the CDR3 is TGTGCCAGCAGCTTAGGAGGGAACATTCAGTACTTC.

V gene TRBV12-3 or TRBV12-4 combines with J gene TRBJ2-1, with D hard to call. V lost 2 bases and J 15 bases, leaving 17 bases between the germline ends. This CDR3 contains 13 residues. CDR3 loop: CASSLYLLDSGFF. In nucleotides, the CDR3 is TGTGCCAGCAGTTTATACCTCCTCGATTCCGGGTTCTTC.

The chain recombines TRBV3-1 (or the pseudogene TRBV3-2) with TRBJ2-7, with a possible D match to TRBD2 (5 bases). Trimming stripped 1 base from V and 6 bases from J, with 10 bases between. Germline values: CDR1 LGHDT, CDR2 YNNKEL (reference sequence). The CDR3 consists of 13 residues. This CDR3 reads CASSQVERSEQYF. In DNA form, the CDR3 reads TGTGCCAGCAGCCAAGTTGAGCGGAGCGAGCAGTACTTC.

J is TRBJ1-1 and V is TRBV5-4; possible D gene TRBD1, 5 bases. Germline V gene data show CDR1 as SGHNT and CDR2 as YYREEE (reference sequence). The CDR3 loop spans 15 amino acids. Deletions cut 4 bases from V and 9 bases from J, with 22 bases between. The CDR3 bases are TGTGCCAGCAGCCCAGATATCCGAGACGGGACCCAAGCTTTCTTT. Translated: CASSPDIRDGTQAFF.

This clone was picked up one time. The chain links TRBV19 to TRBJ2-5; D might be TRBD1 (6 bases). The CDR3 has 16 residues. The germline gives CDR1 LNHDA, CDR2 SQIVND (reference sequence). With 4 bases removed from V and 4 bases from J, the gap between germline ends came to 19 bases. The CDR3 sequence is CASSTRDRSGVETQYF. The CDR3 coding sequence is TGTGCCAGTAGTACTCGAGACAGGAGTGGGGTAGAGACCCAGTACTTC.

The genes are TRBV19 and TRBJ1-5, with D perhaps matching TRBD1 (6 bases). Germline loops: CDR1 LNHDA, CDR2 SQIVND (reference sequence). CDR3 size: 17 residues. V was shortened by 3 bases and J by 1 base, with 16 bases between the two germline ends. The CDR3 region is CASSIGTLFLSNQPQHF. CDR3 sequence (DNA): TGTGCCAGTAGTATCGGGACACTTTTCTTAAGCAATCAGCCCCAGCATTTT.

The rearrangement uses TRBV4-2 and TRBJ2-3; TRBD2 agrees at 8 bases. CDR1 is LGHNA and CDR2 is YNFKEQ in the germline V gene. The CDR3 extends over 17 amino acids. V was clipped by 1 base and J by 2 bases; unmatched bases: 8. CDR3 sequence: CASSQAGTRILTDTQYF. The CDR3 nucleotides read TGTGCCAGCAGCCAAGCCGGGACTAGAATCCTCACAGATACGCAGTATTTT.

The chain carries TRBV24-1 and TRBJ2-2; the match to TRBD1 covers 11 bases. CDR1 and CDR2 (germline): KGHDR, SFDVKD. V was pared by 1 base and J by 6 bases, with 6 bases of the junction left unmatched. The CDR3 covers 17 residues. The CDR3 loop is CATSDFPGQGDPGELFF. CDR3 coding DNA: TGTGCCACCAGTGATTTTCCGGGACAGGGGGACCCCGGGGAGCTGTTTTTT.

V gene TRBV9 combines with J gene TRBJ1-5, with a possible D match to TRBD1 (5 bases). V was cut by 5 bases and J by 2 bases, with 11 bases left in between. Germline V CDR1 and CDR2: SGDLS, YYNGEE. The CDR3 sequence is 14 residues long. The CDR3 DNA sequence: TGTGCCAGCAGTTGGGGGGAAGGCAATCAGCCCCAGCATTTT. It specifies CASSWGEGNQPQHF.

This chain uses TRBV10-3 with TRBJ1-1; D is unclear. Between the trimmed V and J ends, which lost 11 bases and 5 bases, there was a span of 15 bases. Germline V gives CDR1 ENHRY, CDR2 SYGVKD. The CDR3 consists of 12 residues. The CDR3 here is CAVAAWGTEAFF. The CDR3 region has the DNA TGTGCCGTCGCAGCGTGGGGAACTGAAGCTTTCTTT.

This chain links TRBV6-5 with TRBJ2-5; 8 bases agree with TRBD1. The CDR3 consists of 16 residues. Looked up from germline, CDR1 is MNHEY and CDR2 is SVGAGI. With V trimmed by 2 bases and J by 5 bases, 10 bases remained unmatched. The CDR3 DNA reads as TGTGCCAGCAGTTACGACGGGACAGGACGAAGTGAGACCCAGTACTTC. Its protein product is CASSYDGTGRSETQYF.

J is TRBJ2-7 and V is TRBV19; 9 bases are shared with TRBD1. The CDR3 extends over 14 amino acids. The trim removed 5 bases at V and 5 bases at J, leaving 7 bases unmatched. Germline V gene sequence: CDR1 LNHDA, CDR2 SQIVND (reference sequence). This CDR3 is CASSLQGAIHEQYF. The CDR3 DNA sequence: TGTGCCAGTAGTCTACAGGGGGCGATCCACGAGCAGTACTTC.

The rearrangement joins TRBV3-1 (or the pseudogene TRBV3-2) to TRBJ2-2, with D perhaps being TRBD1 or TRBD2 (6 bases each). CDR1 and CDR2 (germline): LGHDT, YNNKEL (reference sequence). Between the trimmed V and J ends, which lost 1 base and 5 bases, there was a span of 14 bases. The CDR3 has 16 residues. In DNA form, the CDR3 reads TGTGCCAGCAGCCAAGGATATAGGGGGAGGACCGGGGAGCTGTTTTTT. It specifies CASSQGYRGRTGELFF.

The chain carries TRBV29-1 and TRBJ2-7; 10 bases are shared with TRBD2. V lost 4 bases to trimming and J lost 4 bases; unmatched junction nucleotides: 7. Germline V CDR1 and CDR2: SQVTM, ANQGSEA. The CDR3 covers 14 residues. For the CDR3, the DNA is TGCAGCGTTGGGGCTAGCGGGAGTCTGTACGAGCAGTACTTC. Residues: CSVGASGSLYEQYF.